These 27 T cell receptor beta chains share one sample of origin, sequenced in a study of blood T cell repertoires in COVID-19. The method was immunoSEQ multiplex PCR; TCRdb's version includes in-frame clones alone and lacks a portion of them. The repertoire consists of about 130,000 clones, with about 86% occurring once and the leading ten covering 2.3%. What was sequenced was PBMCs or T cells enriched from blood (not recorded which). The source of these receptors is a woman between 50 and 59 years old who had recovered from COVID-19.

V usage is TRBV13 and J usage is TRBJ2-3; tentative D call: TRBD2 (7 bases). The germline V and J ends were trimmed by 5 bases and 0 bases, with 12 bases remaining between them. This CDR3 contains 15 residues. In germline, CDR1 is PRHDT, CDR2 FYEKMQ (reference sequence). CDR3 amino acids: CASSLRGASTDTQYF. In DNA, the CDR3 is TGTGCCAGCAGCCTCCGGGGGGCCAGCACAGATACGCAGTATTTT.

V gene TRBV7-2 combines with J gene TRBJ1-3; D ambiguous. Germline V gene lookup returns CDR1 SGHTA and CDR2 FQGNSA. This CDR3 comprises 15 residues. Trimming took off 1 base at V and 1 base at J, with 8 bases between the two ends. This CDR3 is CASSLVSGSGNTIYF. Written as DNA, the CDR3 is TGTGCCAGCAGCTTAGTGTCGGGGTCTGGAAACACCATATATTTT.

This chain joins TRBV21-1 and TRBJ1-2; the table's D call, TRBD1, was not checked against the DNA. TRBV21-1 is a pseudogene locus. The CDR3 sequence is 17 residues long. CDR3 nucleotide sequence: TGTGCCAGCAGCCCCCTTCCAAGACAGGGAGGTTGCTATGGCTACACCTTC. Its translation: CASSPLPRQGGCYGYTF.

This chain joins TRBV4-1 and TRBJ2-6, with 12 bases lining up with TRBD1. The germline V gene has CDR1 MGHRA and CDR2 YSYEKL. This CDR3 comprises 20 residues. With 0 bases clipped from V and 2 bases from J, the junction kept 8 bases outside the gene matches. CDR3 protein: CASSQEGGTGGDAGANVLTF. The CDR3 nucleotides read TGCGCCAGCAGCCAAGAAGGCGGGACAGGGGGCGACGCTGGGGCCAACGTCCTGACTTTC.

The chain couples TRBV6-5 to TRBJ2-3, with D possibly TRBD2 on 6 matching bases. The CDR3 totals 15 residues. Germline V gene data show CDR1 as MNHEY and CDR2 as SVGAGI. V lost 5 bases, J lost 5 bases, and 17 bases lay in between. DNA for the CDR3: TGTGCCAGCAGTCAGGGACTGGGGGGAGTAGATACGCAGTATTTT. Translation gives CASSQGLGGVDTQYF.

The chain is built from TRBV27 and TRBJ2-1, with 7 bases aligning to TRBD1. Germline CDR1 reads MNHEY; CDR2 reads SMNVEV (reference sequence). The CDR3 is 15 amino acids. After removal of 5 bases from V and 3 bases from J, the junction contained 7 bases not matched to a gene. The CDR3 spells CASSPQGTVYNEQFF. The CDR3 bases are TGTGCCAGCAGTCCCCAGGGGACAGTCTACAATGAGCAGTTCTTC.

The rearrangement links TRBV12-3 or TRBV12-4 to TRBJ1-1; tentative D call: TRBD1 (5 bases). This CDR3 is 13 amino acids long. Trimming shortened V by 6 bases and J by 10 bases, and 18 bases separated the two germline ends. CDR3 DNA: TGTGCCAGCAGCCCATCGGGAGGGGCAGCAGCTTTCTTT. Its protein product is CASSPSGGAAAFF.

CDR3 sequence: CASSQDVLAAGSDTQYF. In DNA form, the CDR3 reads TGTGCCAGCAGCCAAGATGTACTAGCGGCGGGTTCGGATACGCAGTATTTT. This chain joins TRBV3-1 (or the pseudogene TRBV3-2) and TRBJ2-3; 8 bases are shared with TRBD2. Germline CDR1 LGHDT, CDR2 YNNKEL (reference sequence). J was trimmed by 6 bases and V by 0 bases; bases with no gene match: 11. The CDR3 loop spans 17 amino acids.

The V gene is TRBV30, the J gene TRBJ2-7, with TRBD2 identical over 8 bases. The CDR3 extends over 14 amino acids. Germline CDR1 GTSNPN, CDR2 SVGIG (reference sequence). Trimming cost V 2 bases and J 8 bases; bases outside gene matches: 11. The CDR3 protein is CAWSSGGLSTKQYF. CDR3 nucleotide sequence: TGTGCCTGGAGTAGCGGGGGCCTATCTACGAAGCAGTACTTC.

In nucleotides, the CDR3 is TGCGCCAGCAGCTTGGGCATAGCGGGGGGCCGCACAGATACGCAGTATTTT. It yields the protein CASSLGIAGGRTDTQYF. This chain links TRBV5-1 with TRBJ2-3; 10 bases are shared with TRBD2. The V segment lost 0 bases and the J segment 1 base; nucleotides outside the gene matches: 5. Germline V gene lookup returns CDR1 SGHRS and CDR2 YFSETQ. The CDR3 is 17 amino acids.

The chain joins TRBV15 to TRBJ2-4; no clear D gene. V was pared by 1 base and J by 0 bases, with 10 bases between. CDR1 and CDR2 from the germline V gene are LNHNV and YYDKDF (reference sequence). The CDR3 is 16 amino acids. The CDR3 nucleotides read TGTGCCACCAGCAGAGCCGAACAAACAGCCAAAAACATTCAGTACTTC. It encodes CATSRAEQTAKNIQYF.

The chain has TRBV7-2 and TRBJ2-7; the D is unclear. Trimming shortened V by 1 base and J by 0 bases, and 7 bases separated the two germline ends. Germline CDR1 reads SGHTA; CDR2 reads FQGNSA. This CDR3 region has 14 residues. DNA of the CDR3: TGTGCCAGCAGCTTAGTAGAGAACTCCTACGAGCAGTACTTC. Translating it yields CASSLVENSYEQYF.

The chain combines TRBV7-9 with TRBJ1-1, with TRBD1 as a possible D gene (6 bases). CDR1 and CDR2 from the germline V gene are SEHNR and FQNEAQ (reference sequence). Trimming left V 4 bases short and J 0 bases short, with 18 bases between. This CDR3 comprises 17 residues. For the CDR3, the DNA is TGTGCCAGCAGCTCCTTGAGACGACAGGCGATGAACACTGAAGCTTTCTTT. This translates into CASSSLRRQAMNTEAFF.

The rearrangement links TRBV30 to TRBJ1-1, with 8 positions matching TRBD1. CDR1 is GTSNPN and CDR2 is SVGIG in the germline V gene (reference sequence). This CDR3 contains 15 residues. With V trimmed by 0 bases and J by 8 bases, 11 bases remained unmatched. This CDR3 is CAWSVPDRAHIEAFF. The CDR3, as DNA: TGTGCCTGGAGTGTCCCGGACAGGGCCCATATAGAAGCTTTCTTT. Together with reference TRBV30 and TRBJ1-1, the CDR3 gives the full variable domain: SQTIHQWPATLVQPVGSPLSLECTVEGTSNPNLYWYRQAAGRGLQLLFYSVGIGQISSEVPQNLSASRPQDRQFILSSKKLLLSDSGFYLCAWSVPDRAHIEAFFGQGTRLTVV.

The chain has TRBV5-1 and TRBJ2-7; D is perhaps TRBD1 (6 bases). This CDR3 spans 14 amino acids. Germline CDR1 SGHRS, CDR2 YFSETQ. V was shortened by 3 bases and J by 3 bases, with 13 bases between the two germline ends. This chain's CDR3 is CASSSEGGYYEQYF. The DNA for the CDR3 is TGCGCCAGCAGCTCCGAAGGGGGTTACTACGAGCAGTACTTC.

This rearrangement joins TRBV4-1 to TRBJ2-1, with TRBD2 matching 13 bases. Germline lookup yields CDR1 MGHRA and CDR2 YSYEKL. Trimming took 4 bases from V and 8 from J; bases not matched to a gene: 5. CDR3 length equals 15 residues. The DNA of the CDR3 is TGCGCCAGCAGCCTTGGGACTAGCGGGGTGGATGAGCAGTTCTTC. This encodes CASSLGTSGVDEQFF.

This chain uses TRBV18 with TRBJ2-7; the D is unclear. Germline CDR1 and CDR2: KGHSH and LQKENI. Trimming left V 5 bases short and J 2 bases short, with 16 bases between. This CDR3 spans 15 amino acids. The CDR3 spells CASSADIGRPYEQYF. The CDR3 DNA reads TGTGCCAGCTCAGCAGACATTGGCCGACCCTACGAGCAGTACTTC.

CDR3 region: CATSRDYPYEQYF. DNA for the CDR3: TGTGCCACCAGCAGGGACTACCCCTACGAGCAGTACTTC. This rearrangement joins TRBV15 to TRBJ2-7; D possibly corresponds to TRBD2 (6 bases). This CDR3 is built from 13 residues. Germline V lookup: CDR1 LNHNV, CDR2 YYDKDF (reference sequence). Trimming took off 3 bases at V and 2 bases at J, with 8 bases between the two ends.

The gene calls are TRBV10-1 and TRBJ2-7; 8 bases map to TRBD1. The CDR3 is 16 amino acids. The junction had 10 bases not matched to a gene; V was cut back by 6 bases and J by 0 bases. The germline gives CDR1 WNHNN, CDR2 SYGVQD (reference sequence). The CDR3 DNA follows: TGCGCCAGCAGATCTCTGGAGGACAGGGCCTCCTACGAGCAGTACTTC. Translated: CASRSLEDRASYEQYF.

The rearrangement joins TRBV12-5 to TRBJ2-2; TRBD1 matches 9 bases. CDR1 LGHNT and CDR2 FRNRAP come from the germline V gene. V trimming: 6 bases; J trimming: 4 bases; junction bases outside the gene matches: 9. CDR3 size: 16 residues. This CDR3 reads CASGITGGASTGELFF. CDR3 in DNA: TGTGCTAGTGGGATTACAGGGGGCGCGTCCACCGGGGAGCTGTTTTTT.

The chain combines TRBV27 with TRBJ2-5; tentatively, D is TRBD2 (6 bases). Trimming pared 4 bases from V and 2 bases from J, leaving 17 bases between. CDR1 is MNHEY and CDR2 is SMNVEV in the germline V gene (reference sequence). The CDR3 runs to 16 residues. CDR3 in amino acids: CASSSLFSSGQETQYF. The CDR3 DNA reads as TGTGCCAGCAGTTCCCTGTTTTCCAGCGGGCAAGAGACCCAGTACTTC.

The rearrangement joins TRBV2 to TRBJ1-5; 7 nucleotides agree with TRBD1. CDR3 length: 15 residues. The junction had 5 bases not matched to a gene; V was cut back by 4 bases and J by 2 bases. The germline gives CDR1 SNHLY, CDR2 FYNNEI. The CDR3 loop reads CASSGPGGGNQPQHF. In DNA form, the CDR3 reads TGTGCCAGCAGTGGGCCAGGGGGAGGCAATCAGCCCCAGCATTTT.

The gene calls are TRBV27 and TRBJ2-5, with 8 bases that match TRBD2. This CDR3 region has 18 residues. V dropped 5 bases and J dropped 4; count of bases not matched to a gene: 18. Germline V lookup: CDR1 MNHEY, CDR2 SMNVEV (reference sequence). The CDR3 is CASSLPFNRDAGGETQYF. The DNA of the CDR3 is TGTGCCAGCAGTCTTCCTTTTAACCGGGACGCGGGGGGAGAGACCCAGTACTTC.

On this clone itself: This sample also contains other DNA sequences that code for the same CDR3. The V call is TRBV19, the J call TRBJ2-7, with a tentative D call TRBD1 (6 bases). This CDR3 is 15 amino acids long. V lost 0 bases and J 0 bases, leaving 9 bases between the germline ends. CDR1 is LNHDA, CDR2 SQIVND, per germline (reference sequence). DNA for the CDR3: TGTGCCAGTAGTATAGAGCAGGGGAGCTCCTACGAGCAGTACTTC. Translation gives CASSIEQGSSYEQYF.

This clone was detected only a few times. The chain employs TRBV2 and TRBJ1-4, with D uncertain. Trimming stripped 3 bases from V and 10 bases from J, with 12 bases between. The CDR3 spans 13 residues. Per the germline V gene, CDR1 is SNHLY and CDR2 is FYNNEI. CDR3 DNA: TGTGCCAGCAGTGACCTAGTTTCCGGAAAACTGTTTTTT. This sequence encodes CASSDLVSGKLFF.

The chain links TRBV30 to TRBJ1-6; D remains unclear. In germline, CDR1 is GTSNPN, CDR2 SVGIG (reference sequence). Trimming removed 0 bases at V and 15 bases at J, with 9 bases between. The CDR3 loop spans 11 amino acids. The CDR3 DNA reads TGTGCCTGGAGTGTACGCGGGGACCTCCACTTT. Protein: CAWSVRGDLHF.

V gene TRBV6-5 combines with J gene TRBJ1-1; 11 nucleotides match TRBD1. Trimming at V came to 2 bases and at J to 1 base, leaving 3 bases not matched to a gene. The CDR3 has 16 residues. The germline gives CDR1 MNHEY, CDR2 SVGAGI. CDR3 region: CASSYLGTGGNTEAFF. CDR3 sequence (DNA): TGTGCCAGCAGTTACCTAGGGACAGGGGGGAACACTGAAGCTTTCTTT.